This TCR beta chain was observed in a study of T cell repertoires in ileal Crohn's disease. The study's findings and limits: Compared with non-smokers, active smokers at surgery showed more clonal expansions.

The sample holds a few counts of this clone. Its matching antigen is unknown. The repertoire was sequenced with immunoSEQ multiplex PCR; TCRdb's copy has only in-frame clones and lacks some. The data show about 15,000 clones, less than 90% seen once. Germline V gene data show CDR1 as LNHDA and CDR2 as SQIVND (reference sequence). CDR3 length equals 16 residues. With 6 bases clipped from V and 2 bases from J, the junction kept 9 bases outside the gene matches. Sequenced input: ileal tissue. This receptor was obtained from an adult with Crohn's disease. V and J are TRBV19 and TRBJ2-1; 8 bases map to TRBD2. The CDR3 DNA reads TGTGCCAGTAGCCGGGGCCTAGCGGGTGCCTACAATGAGCAGTTCTTC. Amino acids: CASSRGLAGAYNEQFF.